This record covers a single T cell receptor (beta chain). Its cognate antigen is unknown. Together with a sample-barcoded 5' primer, a J-beta primer mix was included in a second PCR lasting about 7 to 11 cycles. Each CDR3 protein is one row after TCRdb ran MiXCR on the 5' RACE reads. The sample yields around 650,000 distinct CDR3 sequences, roughly 30% seen once. This sample is part of a study of blood T cells in healthy people across ages. General study results and limits: A roughly linear age-dependent decrease characterized TCR beta diversity per million T cells.

Germline V gives CDR1 KGHSH, CDR2 LQKENI. CDR3 length equals 15 residues. Deletions cut 3 bases from V and 2 bases from J, with 12 bases between. Sequencing was performed on blood. This TCR was sampled from an elderly woman in good health. This rearrangement joins TRBV18 to TRBJ2-3, with D perhaps matching TRBD1 (6 bases). The CDR3 nucleotides are TGTGCCAGCTCACCGGAACAGGGATTCACAGATACGCAGTATTTT. Its translation: CASSPEQGFTDTQYF.